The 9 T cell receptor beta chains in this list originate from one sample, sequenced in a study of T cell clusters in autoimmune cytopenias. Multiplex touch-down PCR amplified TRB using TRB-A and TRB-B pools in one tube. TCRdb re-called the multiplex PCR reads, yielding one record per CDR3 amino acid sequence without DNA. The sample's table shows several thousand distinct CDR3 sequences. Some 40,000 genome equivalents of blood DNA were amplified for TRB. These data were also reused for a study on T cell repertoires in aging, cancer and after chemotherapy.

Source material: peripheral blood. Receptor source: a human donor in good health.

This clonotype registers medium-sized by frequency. The CDR3 is CASSWPPGELFF. The rearrangement links TRBV6-5 to TRBJ2-2. The CDR3 has 12 amino acids. Germline values: CDR1 MNHEY, CDR2 SVGAGI.

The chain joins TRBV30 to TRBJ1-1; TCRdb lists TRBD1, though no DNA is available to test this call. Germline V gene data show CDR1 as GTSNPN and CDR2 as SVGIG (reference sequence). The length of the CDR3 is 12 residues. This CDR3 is CARTAQNTEAFF.

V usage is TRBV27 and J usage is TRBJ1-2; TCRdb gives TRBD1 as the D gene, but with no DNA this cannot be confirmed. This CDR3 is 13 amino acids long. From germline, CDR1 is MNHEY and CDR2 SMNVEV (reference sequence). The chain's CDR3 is CASSGHPAYGYTF.

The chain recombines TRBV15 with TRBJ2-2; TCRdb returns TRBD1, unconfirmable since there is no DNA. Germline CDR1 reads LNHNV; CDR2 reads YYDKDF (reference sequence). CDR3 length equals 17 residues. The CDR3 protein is CATSRDLTGGIAGELFF.

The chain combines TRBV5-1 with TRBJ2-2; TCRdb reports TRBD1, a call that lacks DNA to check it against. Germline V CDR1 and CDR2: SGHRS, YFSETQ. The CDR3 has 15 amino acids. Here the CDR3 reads CASSFSRQVPGELFF.

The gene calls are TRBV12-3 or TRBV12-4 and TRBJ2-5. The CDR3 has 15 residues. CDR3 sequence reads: CASSPRVGTQETQYF.

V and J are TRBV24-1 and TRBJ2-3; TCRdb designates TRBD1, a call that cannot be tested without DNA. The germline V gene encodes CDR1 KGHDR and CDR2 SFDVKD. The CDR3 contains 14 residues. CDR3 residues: CATSDSGSTDTQYF.

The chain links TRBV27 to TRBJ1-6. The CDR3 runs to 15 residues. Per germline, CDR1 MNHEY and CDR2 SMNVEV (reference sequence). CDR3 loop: CASSPRDSRATPLHF.

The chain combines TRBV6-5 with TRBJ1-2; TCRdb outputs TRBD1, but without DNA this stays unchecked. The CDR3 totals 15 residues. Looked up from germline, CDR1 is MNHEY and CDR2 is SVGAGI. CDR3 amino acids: CASSYSRRGLDGYTF.